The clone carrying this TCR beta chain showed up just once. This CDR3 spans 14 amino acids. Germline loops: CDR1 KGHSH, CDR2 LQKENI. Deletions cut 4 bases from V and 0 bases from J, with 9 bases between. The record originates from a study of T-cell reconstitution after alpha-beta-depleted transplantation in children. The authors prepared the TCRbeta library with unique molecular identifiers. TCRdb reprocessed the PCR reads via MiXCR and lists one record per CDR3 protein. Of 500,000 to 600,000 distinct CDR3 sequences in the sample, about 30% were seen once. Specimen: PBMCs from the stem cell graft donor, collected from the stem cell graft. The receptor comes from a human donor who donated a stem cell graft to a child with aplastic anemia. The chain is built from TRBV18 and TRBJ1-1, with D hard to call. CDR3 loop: CASSRAAMNTEAFF. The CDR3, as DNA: TGTGCCAGCTCACGGGCAGCCATGAACACTGAAGCTTTCTTT.